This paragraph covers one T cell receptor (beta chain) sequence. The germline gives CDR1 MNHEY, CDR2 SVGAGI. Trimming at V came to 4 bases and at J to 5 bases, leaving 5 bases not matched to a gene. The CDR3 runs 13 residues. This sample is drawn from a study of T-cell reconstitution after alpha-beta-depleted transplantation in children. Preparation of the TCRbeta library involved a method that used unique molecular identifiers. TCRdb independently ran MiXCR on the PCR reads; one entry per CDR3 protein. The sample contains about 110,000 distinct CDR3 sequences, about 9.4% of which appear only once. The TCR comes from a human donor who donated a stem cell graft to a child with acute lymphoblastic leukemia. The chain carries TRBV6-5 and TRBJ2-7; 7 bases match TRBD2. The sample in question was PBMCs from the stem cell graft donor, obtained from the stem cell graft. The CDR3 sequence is CASSSGGRNEQYF. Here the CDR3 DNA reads TGTGCCAGCAGTTCTGGCGGGAGAAACGAGCAGTACTTC.